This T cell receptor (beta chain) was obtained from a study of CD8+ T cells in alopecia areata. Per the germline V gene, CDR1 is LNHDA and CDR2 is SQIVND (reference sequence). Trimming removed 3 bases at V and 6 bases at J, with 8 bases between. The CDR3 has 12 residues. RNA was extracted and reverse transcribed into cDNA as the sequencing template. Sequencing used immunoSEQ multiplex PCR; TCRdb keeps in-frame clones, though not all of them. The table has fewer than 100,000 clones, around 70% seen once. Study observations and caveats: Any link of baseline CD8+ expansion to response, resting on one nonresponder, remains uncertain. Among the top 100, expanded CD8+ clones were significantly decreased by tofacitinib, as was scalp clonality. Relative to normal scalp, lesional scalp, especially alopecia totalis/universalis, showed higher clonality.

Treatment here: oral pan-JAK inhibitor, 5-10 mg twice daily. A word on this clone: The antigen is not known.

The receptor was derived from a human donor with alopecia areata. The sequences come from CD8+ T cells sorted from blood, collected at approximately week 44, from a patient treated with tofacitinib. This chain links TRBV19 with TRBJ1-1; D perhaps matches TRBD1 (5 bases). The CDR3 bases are TGTGCCAGTAGTATTGAAGGGGCTGAAGCTTTCTTT. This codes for CASSIEGAEAFF.